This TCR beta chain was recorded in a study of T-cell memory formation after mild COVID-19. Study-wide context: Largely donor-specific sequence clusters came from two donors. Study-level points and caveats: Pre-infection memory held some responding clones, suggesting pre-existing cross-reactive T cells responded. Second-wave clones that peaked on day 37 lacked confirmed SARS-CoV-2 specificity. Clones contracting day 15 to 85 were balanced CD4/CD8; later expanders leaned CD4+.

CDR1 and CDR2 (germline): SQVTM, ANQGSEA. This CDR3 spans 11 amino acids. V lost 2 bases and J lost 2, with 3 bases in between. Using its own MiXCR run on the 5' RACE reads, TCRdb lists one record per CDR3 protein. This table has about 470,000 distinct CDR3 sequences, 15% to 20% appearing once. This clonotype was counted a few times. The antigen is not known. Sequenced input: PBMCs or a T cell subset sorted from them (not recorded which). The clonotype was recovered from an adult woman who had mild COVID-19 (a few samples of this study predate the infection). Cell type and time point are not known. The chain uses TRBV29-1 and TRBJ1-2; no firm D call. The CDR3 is CSVEQNYGYTF. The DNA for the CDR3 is TGCAGCGTTGAACAGAACTATGGCTACACCTTC.